What follows are 32 T cell receptor beta chains derived from one specimen sequenced in a study of siplizumab effects on memory and regulatory T cells. Repertoires were generated with immunoSEQ multiplex PCR, while TCRdb's copy carries only in-frame clones and drops some. The table lists about 97,000 clones, roughly 90% of them singletons. Sequencing used CD4+ T cells sorted from blood. The source is a human donor in good health.

The rearrangement uses TRBV7-3 and TRBJ2-1, with D unclear. Looked up from germline, CDR1 is SGHTA and CDR2 is FQGTGA. The V gene lost 5 bases and the J gene lost 5 bases, with 13 bases spanning the gap. The CDR3 contains 14 residues. CDR3 loop: CASSPFLSHNEQFF. The CDR3 DNA reads TGTGCCAGCAGCCCCTTTTTGTCCCACAATGAGCAGTTCTTC. The full variable domain, its missing parts supplied by reference TRBV7-3 and TRBJ2-1, is GAGVSQTPSNKVTEKGKYVELRCDPISGHTALYWYRQSLGQGPEFLIYFQGTGAADDSGLPNDRFFAVRPEGSVSTLKIQRTERGDSAVYLCASSPFLSHNEQFFGPGTRLTVL.

The rearrangement links TRBV11-3 to TRBJ2-3; no clear D gene. CDR3 length: 12 amino acids. Germline CDR1 SGHNT, CDR2 YENEEA. Trimming pared 5 bases from V and 2 bases from J, leaving 5 bases between. The CDR3 here is CASSKNTDTQYF. In DNA form, the CDR3 reads TGTGCCAGCAGCAAAAACACAGATACGCAGTATTTT. Based on the CDR3 plus reference TRBV11-3 and TRBJ2-3, the full variable domain is EAGVVQSPRYKIIEKKQPVAFWCNPISGHNTLYWYLQNLGQGPELLIRYENEEAVDDSQLPKDRFSAERLKGVDSTLKIQPAELGDSAVYLCASSKNTDTQYFGPGTRLTVL.

This chain links TRBV11-2 with TRBJ1-3; D perhaps matches TRBD1 (5 bases). Germline values: CDR1 SGHAT, CDR2 FQNNGV. CDR3 length: 15 amino acids. V was clipped by 4 bases and J by 1 base, with 11 bases between them. CDR3 coding DNA: TGTGCCAGCAGCTCGAGAGGACATTCTGGAAACACCATATATTTT. Translation gives CASSSRGHSGNTIYF.

The rearrangement links TRBV7-2 to TRBJ2-1, with 8 bases matching TRBD2. The CDR3 is made up of 16 amino acids. Per the germline V gene, CDR1 is SGHTA and CDR2 is FQGNSA. V trimming: 5 bases; J trimming: 0 bases; junction bases outside the gene matches: 6. This CDR3 is CASSAQAGVSYNEQFF. The DNA of the CDR3 is TGTGCCAGCAGCGCCCAAGCGGGGGTCTCCTACAATGAGCAGTTCTTC.

The rearrangement joins TRBV4-1 to TRBJ2-3, with TRBD1 identical over 7 bases. Germline CDR1 is MGHRA and CDR2 is YSYEKL. Trimming cost V 6 bases and J 3 bases; bases outside gene matches: 6. The CDR3 runs 14 residues. The CDR3 region has the DNA TGCGCCAGCAGTAGACAGGGTACGACAGATACGCAGTATTTT. It encodes CASSRQGTTDTQYF.

The chain is built from TRBV19 and TRBJ1-2; 10 nucleotides line up with TRBD1. V trimming: 5 bases; J trimming: 4 bases; junction bases outside the gene matches: 7. CDR3 size: 15 residues. CDR1 is LNHDA, CDR2 SQIVND, per germline (reference sequence). CDR3 sequence reads: CASSETGTGVYGYTF. The DNA of the CDR3 is TGTGCCAGTAGTGAAACCGGGACAGGGGTCTATGGCTACACCTTC.

The chain couples TRBV2 to TRBJ1-1; D remains unclear. Looked up from germline, CDR1 is SNHLY and CDR2 is FYNNEI. The CDR3 sequence is 12 residues long. V gave up 6 bases and J gave up 1 base, with 6 bases separating them. CDR3 coding DNA: TGTGCCAGCAGGCGGGAGAACACTGAAGCTTTCTTT. This encodes CASRRENTEAFF. Variable domain in full (rest from reference TRBV2 and TRBJ1-1): EPEVTQTPSHQVTQMGQEVILRCVPISNHLYFYWYRQILGQKVEFLVSFYNNEISEKSEIFDDQFSVERPDGSNFTLKIRSTKLEDSAMYFCASRRENTEAFFGQGTRLTVV.

With regard to this clone: Mismatch with germline at one junction end may stem from a read error. J is TRBJ1-1 and V is TRBV11-2; D gene unclear. The V gene's germline CDR1 is SGHAT and CDR2 FQNNGV. The CDR3 is 13 amino acids. CDR3 loop: CANSPRGNTEAFF. The CDR3 region has the DNA TGTGCCAACAGCCCACGGGGTAACACTGAAGCTTTCTTT.

The chain uses TRBV6-1 and TRBJ2-1; tentative D call: TRBD1 (6 bases). The V and J ends lost 6 bases and 5 bases respectively, with 14 bases between them. Germline values: CDR1 MNHNS, CDR2 SASEGT. The CDR3 loop spans 14 amino acids. This CDR3 is CASSEQGFDNEQFF. CDR3 bases: TGTGCCAGCAGCGAACAGGGTTTTGACAATGAGCAGTTCTTC.

The chain employs TRBV29-1 and TRBJ2-2, with D maybe TRBD1 (5 bases). In germline, CDR1 is SQVTM, CDR2 ANQGSEA. The CDR3 is made up of 14 amino acids. The V end was cut by 5 bases, the J end by 0 bases, with 10 bases between. The CDR3 protein is CSVRDRANTGELFF. CDR3 nucleotides: TGCAGCGTTCGCGACAGAGCGAACACCGGGGAGCTGTTTTTT.

This sequence joins TRBV30 and TRBJ2-4, with 9 bases lining up with TRBD2. J gave up 5 bases and V 0 bases, and 8 bases lay outside the gene matches. Germline CDR1 is GTSNPN and CDR2 is SVGIG (reference sequence). The CDR3 has 16 residues. The CDR3, as DNA: TGTGCCTGGAGTGTAGGTCTAGCGGGATTGCAAAACATTCAGTACTTC. The encoded protein is CAWSVGLAGLQNIQYF.

The CDR3: CASSDTRGRSGSSYNEQFF. CDR3 nucleotides: TGTGCCAGCAGTGACACAAGAGGGAGGAGCGGGAGCTCCTACAATGAGCAGTTCTTC. The genes are TRBV6-4 and TRBJ2-1, with 8 bases lining up with TRBD2. Trimming removed 2 bases from V and 0 bases from J; junction bases left unmatched: 12. The CDR3 extends over 19 amino acids. The germline gives CDR1 MRHNA, CDR2 SNTAGT.

J is TRBJ1-3 and V is TRBV7-2; no clear D. Between the trimmed V and J ends, which lost 2 bases and 0 bases, there was a span of 8 bases. Germline V gives CDR1 SGHTA, CDR2 FQGNSA. The CDR3 is 15 residues long. The CDR3 sequence: CASSLIADSGNTIYF. Here the CDR3 DNA reads TGTGCCAGCAGCTTAATAGCCGACTCTGGAAACACCATATATTTT.

Turning to this clone: The junction and the germline gene differ at one end; a read error may be behind it. The V and J genes are TRBV7-3 and TRBJ1-1; 7 nucleotides line up with TRBD1. The CDR3 extends over 16 amino acids. Germline V gene sequence: CDR1 SGHTA, CDR2 FQGTGA. CDR3 sequence reads: CDSSPLSSTGSTEAFF. In DNA form, the CDR3 reads TGTGACAGCAGCCCTTTAAGTTCGACAGGGTCCACTGAAGCTTTCTTT.

The chain has TRBV28 and TRBJ2-5, with TRBD1 matching 10 bases. Trimming removed 8 bases from V and 4 bases from J; junction bases left unmatched: 10. Germline V gene lookup returns CDR1 MDHEN and CDR2 SYDVKM. The CDR3 contains 15 residues. This chain's CDR3 is CASVTGGAEGETQYF. The CDR3, as DNA: TGTGCCAGCGTGACAGGGGGCGCCGAGGGAGAGACCCAGTACTTC.

The chain uses TRBV11-2 and TRBJ1-1, with 8 positions matching TRBD1. This CDR3 region has 14 residues. Germline CDR1 and CDR2: SGHAT and FQNNGV. The J segment lost 4 bases and the V segment lost 5 bases, leaving 6 bases of the junction unmatched. CDR3 residues: CASSQTGGPTEAFF. CDR3 in DNA: TGTGCCAGCAGCCAAACAGGGGGACCCACTGAAGCTTTCTTT.

This clone occurred a few times. V usage is TRBV6-5 and J usage is TRBJ1-5; D remains unclear. From germline, CDR1 is MNHEY and CDR2 SVGAGI. The CDR3 has 11 amino acids. The V and J ends lost 8 bases and 5 bases respectively, with 7 bases between them. The CDR3 DNA sequence: TGTGCCAGCGGACGATATCAGCCCCAGCATTTT. This gives the protein CASGRYQPQHF.

This clone is a singleton in its sample. This rearrangement joins TRBV4-1 to TRBJ1-1; D is uncertain. V was pared by 2 bases and J by 9 bases, with 31 bases between. The germline V gene has CDR1 MGHRA and CDR2 YSYEKL. The CDR3 has 19 residues. The CDR3 DNA reads as TGCGCCAGCAGCCAACACCGTCGTCCGCTCGATGGAGGAGGGCCTAAAGCTTTCTTT. Translation: CASSQHRRPLDGGGPKAFF.

The gene calls are TRBV28 and TRBJ2-7, with D possibly matching TRBD2 (5 bases). The CDR3 sequence is 15 residues long. Germline V CDR1 and CDR2: MDHEN, SYDVKM. Trimming removed 4 bases from V and 0 bases from J, with 13 bases in between. The CDR3 region has the DNA TGTGCCAGCAGTTGGACGCGGGCAACCTCCTACGAGCAGTACTTC. Its translation is CASSWTRATSYEQYF. Supplemented by reference TRBV28 and TRBJ2-7, the full variable domain reads DVKVTQSSRYLVKRTGEKVFLECVQDMDHENMFWYRQDPGLGLRLIYFSYDVKMKEKGDIPEGYSVSREKKERFSLILESASTNQTSMYLCASSWTRATSYEQYFGPGTRLTVT.

The gene calls are TRBV28 and TRBJ2-7; TRBD2 might be the D (6 bases). The ends were cut back, 8 bases at V and 9 bases at J, with 20 bases in the middle. Germline assignment: CDR1 MDHEN and CDR2 SYDVKM. The CDR3 has 13 amino acids. For the CDR3, the DNA is TGTGCCAGCTGTGATGCGGGGCCTACGGGGCAGTACTTC. Translation gives CASCDAGPTGQYF.

The gene calls are TRBV30 and TRBJ2-3; 11 bases align to TRBD2. This CDR3 comprises 13 residues. Germline assignment: CDR1 GTSNPN and CDR2 SVGIG (reference sequence). V shed 5 bases and J 5 bases; nucleotides not matched to a gene: 3. CDR3 bases: TGTGCCTGGCGACTAGCGGGGTTAGATACGCAGTATTTT. As protein: CAWRLAGLDTQYF.

This clone was seen a few times. The genes are TRBV6-5 and TRBJ1-5; maybe TRBD1 (5 bases). Germline CDR1 is MNHEY and CDR2 is SVGAGI. V was cut by 6 bases and J by 2 bases, with 8 bases left in between. This CDR3 is 13 amino acids long. CDR3 in amino acids: CASRGARNQPQHF. The CDR3 bases are TGTGCCAGCAGAGGGGCTCGCAATCAGCCCCAGCATTTT.

This rearrangement joins TRBV18 to TRBJ1-1; D gene uncertain. Deletions cut 3 bases from V and 2 bases from J, with 13 bases between. This CDR3 spans 15 amino acids. CDR1 is KGHSH, CDR2 LQKENI, per germline. In nucleotides, the CDR3 is TGTGCCAGCTCACCCCCCCGGGCCGACAACACTGAAGCTTTCTTT. Amino acids: CASSPPRADNTEAFF.

This clone was detected only a few times. CDR3 nucleotide sequence: TGCGCCAGCAGCTCCGAATTCCAAGGGGAAGAGACCCAGTACTTC. Protein product: CASSSEFQGEETQYF. V usage is TRBV5-1 and J usage is TRBJ2-5; maybe TRBD1 (5 bases). This CDR3 is 15 amino acids long. CDR1 is SGHRS and CDR2 is YFSETQ in the germline V gene. Trimming took off 3 bases at V and 3 bases at J, with 15 bases between the two ends.

This sequence joins TRBV25-1 and TRBJ1-2, with D perhaps TRBD1 (6 bases). Germline V gives CDR1 MGHDK, CDR2 SYGVNS. The CDR3 runs 12 residues. Trimming pared 8 bases from V and 8 bases from J, leaving 15 bases between. In nucleotides, the CDR3 is TGTGCCAGCTCCGGGACATTCGAAGGCTACACCTTC. Protein product: CASSGTFEGYTF.

The chain recombines TRBV14 with TRBJ2-5; 8 bases fit TRBD1. The length of the CDR3 is 16 residues. In germline, CDR1 is SGHDN, CDR2 FVKESK. Trimming at V came to 3 bases and at J to 5 bases, leaving 11 bases not matched to a gene. The CDR3 is CASSHAGTGNTETQYF. Here the CDR3 DNA reads TGTGCCAGCAGCCATGCCGGGACAGGCAATACGGAGACCCAGTACTTC.

CDR3 in DNA: TGCGCCAGCCAGATTTTAACCGTAGCGGGAGGAGAGACCCAGTACTTC. It encodes CASQILTVAGGETQYF. The chain carries TRBV5-1 and TRBJ2-5; TRBD2 matches 10 bases. Germline V lookup: CDR1 SGHRS, CDR2 YFSETQ. The V and J ends lost 7 bases and 4 bases, in that order; junction bases with no gene match: 13. The CDR3 length is 16 residues.

This chain joins TRBV5-6 and TRBJ2-5; D perhaps matches TRBD1 (6 bases). Germline V gene lookup returns CDR1 SGHDT and CDR2 YYEEEE. Trimming took 2 bases from V and 5 from J, leaving 10 bases between them. The CDR3 length is 13 residues. Here the CDR3 DNA reads TGTGCCAGCAGCTTTTCCAGGGGCGAGACCCAGTACTTC. It encodes CASSFSRGETQYF.

The rearrangement joins TRBV7-2 to TRBJ1-2; D might be TRBD1 (5 bases). CDR1 is SGHTA, CDR2 FQGNSA, per germline. Trimming left V 2 bases short and J 13 bases short, with 17 bases between. The CDR3 consists of 13 residues. CDR3 coding DNA: TGTGCCAGCAGCTTAACGGTTTGGGGGGAAAGCACCTTC. This translates into CASSLTVWGESTF.

V is TRBV9 and J is TRBJ1-1; a possible D gene is TRBD1 (6 bases). The CDR3 covers 14 residues. Germline CDR1 reads SGDLS; CDR2 reads YYNGEE. Trimming shortened V by 0 bases and J by 4 bases, and 10 bases separated the two germline ends. This CDR3 is CASSVGGGGTEAFF. CDR3 in DNA: TGTGCCAGCAGCGTAGGAGGGGGAGGCACTGAAGCTTTCTTT.

The chain has TRBV6-5 and TRBJ2-3; a weak D match, TRBD2 (6 bases). Trimming took off 6 bases at V and 1 base at J, with 14 bases between the two ends. Germline-derived CDR1 and CDR2 are MNHEY and SVGAGI. The CDR3 has 15 residues. The CDR3 nucleotides read TGTGCCAGCAGGGATAGCGGTGAGGGCACAGATACGCAGTATTTT. Translating it yields CASRDSGEGTDTQYF.

This chain uses TRBV5-4 with TRBJ2-7; D might be TRBD1 or TRBD2, each matching 5 bases. CDR1 is SGHNT, CDR2 YYREEE, per germline (reference sequence). This CDR3 spans 13 amino acids. The ends were cut back, 3 bases at V and 2 bases at J, with 9 bases in the middle. In DNA, the CDR3 is TGTGCCAGCAGCTGGCGAGGGGCCTACGAGCAGTACTTC. Protein: CASSWRGAYEQYF.